This TCR beta chain was found in a study of blood T cells in healthy people across ages. Whole-study results and caveats: Per-million-T-cell TCR beta diversity fell roughly linearly with age. Donor CMV status, an unknown factor, possibly confounded changes in expanded clonotypes.

This clonotype was seen more than once but under ten times. No antigen is known for it. Next came a second PCR, run for about 7 to 12 cycles, which used a sample-barcoded 5' primer along with a J-beta primer mix. Every molecule of cDNA carried a tag from a template-switch adaptor with 12 random nucleotides. Samples each returned at least 2.5 million CDR3-containing paired-end reads. A single record per CDR3 protein comes from TCRdb applying MiXCR to the 5' RACE reads. Of some 1,500,000 distinct CDR3 sequences in the sample, about 42% were seen once. This CDR3 has 12 residues. The V gene lost 7 bases and the J gene lost 5 bases, with 15 bases spanning the gap. Germline V lookup: CDR1 SQVTM, CDR2 ANQGSEA.

The chain has TRBV29-1 and TRBJ2-7; a weak D match, TRBD1 (6 bases). This receptor was obtained from a woman younger than 30 in good health. Sequenced input: blood. This CDR3 is CSASTGTHEQYF. As DNA, the CDR3 is TGCAGCGCTTCAACAGGGACCCACGAGCAGTACTTC.